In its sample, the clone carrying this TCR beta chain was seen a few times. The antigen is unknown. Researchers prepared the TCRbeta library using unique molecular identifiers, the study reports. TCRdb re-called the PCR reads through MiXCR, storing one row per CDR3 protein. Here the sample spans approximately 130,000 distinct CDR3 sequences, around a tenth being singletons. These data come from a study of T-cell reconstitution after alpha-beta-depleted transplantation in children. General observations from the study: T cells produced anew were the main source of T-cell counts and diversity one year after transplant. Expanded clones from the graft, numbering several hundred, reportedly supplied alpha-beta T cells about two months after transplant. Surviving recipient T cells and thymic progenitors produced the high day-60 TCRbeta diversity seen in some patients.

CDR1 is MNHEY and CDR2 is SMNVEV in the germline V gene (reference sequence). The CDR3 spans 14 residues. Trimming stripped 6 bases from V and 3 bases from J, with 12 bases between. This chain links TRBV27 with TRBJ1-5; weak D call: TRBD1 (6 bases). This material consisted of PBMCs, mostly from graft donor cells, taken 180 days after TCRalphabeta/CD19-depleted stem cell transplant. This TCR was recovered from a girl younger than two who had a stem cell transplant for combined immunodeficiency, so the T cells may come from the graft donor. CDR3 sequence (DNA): TGTGCCAGCAGCGGGGGCGCCCCCAATCAGCCCCAGCATTTT. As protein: CASSGGAPNQPQHF.